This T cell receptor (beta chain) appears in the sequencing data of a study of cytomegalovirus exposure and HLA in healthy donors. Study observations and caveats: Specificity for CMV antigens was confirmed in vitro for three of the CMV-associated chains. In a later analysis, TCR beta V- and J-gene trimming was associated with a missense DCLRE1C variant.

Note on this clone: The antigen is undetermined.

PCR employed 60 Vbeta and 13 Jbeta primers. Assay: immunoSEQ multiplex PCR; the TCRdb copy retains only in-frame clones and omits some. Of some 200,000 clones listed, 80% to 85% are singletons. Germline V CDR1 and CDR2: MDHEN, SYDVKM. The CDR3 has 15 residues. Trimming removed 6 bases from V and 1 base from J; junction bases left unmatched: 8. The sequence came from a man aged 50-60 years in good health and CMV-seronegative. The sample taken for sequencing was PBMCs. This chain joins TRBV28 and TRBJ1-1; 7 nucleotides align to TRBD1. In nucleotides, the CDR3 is TGTGCCAGCAGCACAGGGGACAGACGGAACACTGAAGCTTTCTTT. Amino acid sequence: CASSTGDRRNTEAFF. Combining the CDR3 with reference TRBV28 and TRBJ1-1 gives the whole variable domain DVKVTQSSRYLVKRTGEKVFLECVQDMDHENMFWYRQDPGLGLRLIYFSYDVKMKEKGDIPEGYSVSREKKERFSLILESASTNQTSMYLCASSTGDRRNTEAFFGQGTRLTVV.